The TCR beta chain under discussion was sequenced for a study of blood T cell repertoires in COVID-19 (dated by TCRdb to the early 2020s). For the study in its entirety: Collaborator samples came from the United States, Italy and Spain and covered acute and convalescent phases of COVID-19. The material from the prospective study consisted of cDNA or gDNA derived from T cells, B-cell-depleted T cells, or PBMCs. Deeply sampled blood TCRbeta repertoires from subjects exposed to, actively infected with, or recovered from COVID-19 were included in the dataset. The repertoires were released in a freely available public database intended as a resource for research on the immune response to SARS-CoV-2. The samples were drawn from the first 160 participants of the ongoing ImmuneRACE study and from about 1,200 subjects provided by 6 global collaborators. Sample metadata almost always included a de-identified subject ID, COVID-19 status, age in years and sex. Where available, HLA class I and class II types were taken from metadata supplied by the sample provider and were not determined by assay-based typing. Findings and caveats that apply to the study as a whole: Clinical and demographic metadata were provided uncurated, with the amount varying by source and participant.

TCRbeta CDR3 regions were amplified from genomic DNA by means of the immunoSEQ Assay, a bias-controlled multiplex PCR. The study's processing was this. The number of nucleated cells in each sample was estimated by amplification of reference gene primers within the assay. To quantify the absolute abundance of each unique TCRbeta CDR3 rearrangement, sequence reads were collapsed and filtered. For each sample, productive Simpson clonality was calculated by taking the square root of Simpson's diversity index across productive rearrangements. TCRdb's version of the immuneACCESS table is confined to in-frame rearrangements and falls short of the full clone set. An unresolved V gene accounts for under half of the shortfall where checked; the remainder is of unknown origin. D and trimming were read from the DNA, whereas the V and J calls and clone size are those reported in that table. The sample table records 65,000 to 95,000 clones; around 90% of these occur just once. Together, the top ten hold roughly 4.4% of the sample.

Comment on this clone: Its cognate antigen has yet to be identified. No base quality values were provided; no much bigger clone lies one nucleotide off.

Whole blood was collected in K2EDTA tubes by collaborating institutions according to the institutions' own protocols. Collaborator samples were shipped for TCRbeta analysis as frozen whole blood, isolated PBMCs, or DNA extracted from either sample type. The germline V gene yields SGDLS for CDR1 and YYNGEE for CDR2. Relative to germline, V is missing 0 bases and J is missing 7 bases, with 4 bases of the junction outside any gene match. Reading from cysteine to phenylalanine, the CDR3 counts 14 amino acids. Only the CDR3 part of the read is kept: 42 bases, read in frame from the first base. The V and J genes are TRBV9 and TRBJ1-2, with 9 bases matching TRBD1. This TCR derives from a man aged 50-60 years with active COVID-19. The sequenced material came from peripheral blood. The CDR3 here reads CASSVGGTGTGYTF. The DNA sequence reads TGTGCCAGCAGCGTAGGAGGGACAGGGACTGGCTACACCTTC.